The present TCR beta chain was sequenced within a study of CD8 T cells in ankylosing spondylitis. This clonotype appeared many times. Its antigen remains unknown. TCRdb itself ran the 5' RACE reads through MiXCR, one entry per CDR3 protein. This table has 400,000 to 450,000 distinct CDR3 sequences, roughly 15% appearing once. General study points: There was a TCR beta motif, made of several highly homologous variants, that appeared characteristic of ankylosing spondylitis blood.

Trimming stripped 3 bases from V and 4 bases from J, with 12 bases between. The CDR3 has 14 residues. This rearrangement joins TRBV12-3 or TRBV12-4 to TRBJ1-1; unclear D gene. Source material: blood, either unsorted or a sorted T cell fraction (not recorded which). This receptor was obtained from a male donor with ankylosing spondylitis. The CDR3 here is CASSFGRLGTEAFF. The CDR3 bases are TGTGCCAGCAGTTTCGGCAGGCTTGGCACTGAAGCTTTCTTT.